This entry lists 31 T cell receptor beta chains sequenced from one sample in a study of blood T cell repertoires in COVID-19. Only in-frame clones appear in the TCRdb table, and some are missing; sequencing was by immunoSEQ multiplex PCR. Among some 450,000 clones listed, approximately 90% were seen once. The sample taken for sequencing was peripheral blood. The receptors originated from a young man with COVID-19, enrolled during active disease.

The chain is built from TRBV6-5 and TRBJ1-6; D possibly corresponds to TRBD1 (5 bases). The CDR3 is made up of 13 amino acids. Looked up from germline, CDR1 is MNHEY and CDR2 is SVGAGI. Trimming shortened V by 11 bases and J by 5 bases, and 13 bases separated the two germline ends. The CDR3 sequence: CAAGGRDNSPLHF. The CDR3 bases are TGTGCCGCCGGCGGCAGGGATAATTCACCCCTCCACTTT.

This sequence joins TRBV21-1 and TRBJ1-5; TRBD1 reflects the table's D call only, with no check against the DNA. TRBV21-1 is described as a pseudogene. The length of the CDR3 is 14 residues. The CDR3 DNA sequence: TGTGCCAGCATCAACAGGGGAAACAATCAGCCCCAGCATTTT. This codes for CASINRGNNQPQHF.

The V and J genes are TRBV5-1 and TRBJ2-3, with D possibly being TRBD2 (5 bases). From germline, CDR1 is SGHRS and CDR2 YFSETQ. CDR3 size: 13 residues. V lost 0 bases and J 11 bases, leaving 13 bases between the germline ends. This CDR3 is CASSLELLGEQYF. Here the CDR3 DNA reads TGCGCCAGCAGCTTGGAACTACTCGGGGAGCAGTATTTT.

The rearrangement joins TRBV6-5 to TRBJ1-1; no firm D call. Germline loops: CDR1 MNHEY, CDR2 SVGAGI. The CDR3 consists of 14 residues. Trimming removed 4 bases from V and 0 bases from J, with 9 bases in between. The DNA of the CDR3 is TGTGCCAGCAGTTCCCCCGGGGTGAACACTGAAGCTTTCTTT. Translated: CASSSPGVNTEAFF.

This rearrangement joins TRBV14 to TRBJ1-4; D perhaps matches TRBD1 (5 bases). The CDR3 is 14 amino acids. Trimming left V 4 bases short and J 10 bases short, with 16 bases between. CDR1 and CDR2 from the germline V gene are SGHDN and FVKESK. CDR3 sequence (DNA): TGTGCCAGCAGCCGGACGGGGGAGGGTGCAAAACTGTTTTTT. It is translated as CASSRTGEGAKLFF.

The chain recombines TRBV29-1 with TRBJ1-1; D gene uncertain. The CDR3 loop spans 14 amino acids. Looked up from germline, CDR1 is SQVTM and CDR2 is ANQGSEA. V shed 3 bases and J shed 2 bases, with 13 bases lying between them. CDR3 in DNA: TGCAGCGTTGAGGTAGGACTATATAACACTGAAGCTTTCTTT. Amino acids: CSVEVGLYNTEAFF.

The rearrangement links TRBV5-4 to TRBJ2-5; 8 positions match TRBD1. This CDR3 is 13 amino acids long. Germline CDR1 SGHNT, CDR2 YYREEE (reference sequence). After removal of 5 bases from V and 5 bases from J, the junction contained 5 bases not matched to a gene. Here the CDR3 DNA reads TGTGCCAGCAGATCAGGGGGCGGTGAGACCCAGTACTTC. It codes for CASRSGGGETQYF. Variable domain in full (rest from reference TRBV5-4 and TRBJ2-5): ETGVTQSPTHLIKTRGQQVTLRCSSQSGHNTVSWYQQALGQGPQFIFQYYREEENGRGNFPPRFSGLQFPNYSSELNVNALELDDSALYLCASRSGGGETQYFGPGTRLLVL.

The V call is TRBV1, the J call TRBJ2-7; TRBD2 is the table's D call, not checked against the DNA. TRBV1 is assigned pseudogene status. This CDR3 contains 17 residues. CDR3: CTSSQERSVSPTYEQYF. Here the CDR3 DNA reads TGCACCAGCAGCCAAGAAAGGAGCGTTAGCCCAACATACGAGCAGTACTTC.

The chain joins TRBV6-5 to TRBJ1-3; maybe TRBD1 (6 bases). This CDR3 has 14 residues. The V and J ends lost 5 bases and 3 bases respectively, with 11 bases between them. From germline, CDR1 is MNHEY and CDR2 SVGAGI. The CDR3 region has the DNA TGTGCCAGCAGTCGGGACAATAGTGGAAACACCATATATTTT. This sequence encodes CASSRDNSGNTIYF.

In nucleotides, the CDR3 is TGTGCCAGCAGCTTAATTTCCGTAACAGATACGCAGTATTTT. Amino acids: CASSLISVTDTQYF. The genes are TRBV11-2 and TRBJ2-3; D gene ambiguous. The CDR3 length is 14 residues. Germline V CDR1 and CDR2: SGHAT, FQNNGV. V shed 2 bases and J shed 3 bases, with 9 bases lying between them.

The chain couples TRBV29-1 to TRBJ2-2, with D uncertain. V lost 4 bases to trimming and J lost 4 bases, with 7 bases between them. Germline lookup yields CDR1 SQVTM and CDR2 ANQGSEA. The length of the CDR3 is 12 residues. The CDR3 spells CSVVLGTGELFF. The CDR3 bases are TGCAGCGTTGTTCTCGGCACCGGGGAGCTGTTTTTT.

The chain couples TRBV27 to TRBJ1-4; the D gene is possibly TRBD1 (5 bases). This CDR3 region has 14 residues. CDR1 and CDR2 (germline): MNHEY, SMNVEV (reference sequence). V was clipped by 4 bases and J by 4 bases, with 10 bases between them. Written as DNA, the CDR3 is TGTGCCAGCAGTTCGACAGAATATAATGAAAAACTGTTTTTT. Encoded protein: CASSSTEYNEKLFF.

V gene TRBV18 combines with J gene TRBJ1-4, with TRBD1 as a possible D gene (5 bases). V was shortened by 5 bases and J by 0 bases, with 13 bases between the two germline ends. Per the germline V gene, CDR1 is KGHSH and CDR2 is LQKENI. This CDR3 contains 16 residues. Here the CDR3 DNA reads TGTGCCAGCTCAGCCCTGCAGGGCCCAACTAATGAAAAACTGTTTTTT. Translated, it gives CASSALQGPTNEKLFF.

This chain connects TRBV19 to TRBJ2-7, with 12 bases aligning to TRBD1. This CDR3 has 16 residues. J was trimmed by 1 base and V by 6 bases; bases with no gene match: 7. The V gene's germline CDR1 is LNHDA and CDR2 SQIVND (reference sequence). In DNA form, the CDR3 reads TGTGCCAGTAGATCCCGGGACAGGGGGCTTTCCTACGAGCAGTACTTC. Translating gives CASRSRDRGLSYEQYF.

This chain links TRBV5-5 with TRBJ2-7; 7 bases align to TRBD1. Germline trimming cut 4 bases from V and 2 bases from J; bases unmatched to any gene: 6. CDR1 and CDR2 (germline): SGHKS, YYEKEE (reference sequence). This CDR3 is built from 14 residues. As DNA, the CDR3 is TGTGCCAGCAGCCCCGGGACAGTAACCTACGAGCAGTACTTC. Protein: CASSPGTVTYEQYF. Supplemented by reference TRBV5-5 and TRBJ2-7, the full variable domain reads DAGVTQSPTHLIKTRGQQVTLRCSPISGHKSVSWYQQVLGQGPQFIFQYYEKEERGRGNFPDRFSARQFPNYSSELNVNALLLGDSALYLCASSPGTVTYEQYFGPGTRLTVT.

V gene TRBV3-1 (or the pseudogene TRBV3-2) combines with J gene TRBJ1-1; D is possibly TRBD1 (5 bases). The V gene's germline CDR1 is LGHDT and CDR2 YNNKEL (reference sequence). Trimming removed 7 bases at V and 4 bases at J, with 16 bases between. The CDR3 is 14 residues long. Here the CDR3 reads CASTLGRGGTEAFF. The CDR3 DNA follows: TGTGCCAGCACCCTCGGGCGGGGGGGCACTGAAGCTTTCTTT.

The genes are TRBV27 and TRBJ2-5; TRBD2 agrees at 7 bases. J lost 1 base, V lost 6 bases, and 5 bases had no gene match. Germline lookup yields CDR1 MNHEY and CDR2 SMNVEV (reference sequence). This CDR3 has 14 residues. The CDR3 spells CASSKAGFQETQYF. Written as DNA, the CDR3 is TGTGCCAGCAGCAAAGCGGGGTTCCAAGAGACCCAGTACTTC.

The chain couples TRBV24-1 to TRBJ2-1; 8 bases align to TRBD2. Germline CDR1 KGHDR, CDR2 SFDVKD. Trimming cost V 4 bases and J 9 bases; bases outside gene matches: 10. CDR3 size: 15 residues. In nucleotides, the CDR3 is TGTGCCACCAGTGACCCTGGACTAGCTTCTACTGAGCAGTTCTTC. The encoded protein is CATSDPGLASTEQFF.

In its sample, this clone was seen once. This chain joins TRBV2 and TRBJ1-3; 10 bases match TRBD1. V was clipped by 4 bases and J by 4 bases; unmatched bases: 4. This CDR3 is 15 amino acids long. Germline CDR1 and CDR2: SNHLY and FYNNEI. This CDR3 is CASSGQGAWGNTIYF. CDR3 coding DNA: TGTGCCAGCAGTGGACAGGGGGCTTGGGGAAACACCATATATTTT.

The chain has TRBV9 and TRBJ2-3; 7 positions match TRBD2. The ends lost 0 bases at V and 3 bases at J; junction bases unmatched: 4. The CDR3 is 15 residues long. From germline, CDR1 is SGDLS and CDR2 YYNGEE. CDR3 protein: CASSVAAGLTDTQYF. The CDR3 DNA follows: TGTGCCAGCAGCGTAGCAGCGGGGCTTACAGATACGCAGTATTTT.

This rearrangement joins TRBV4-1 to TRBJ2-1; TRBD2 agrees at 7 bases. Germline CDR1 is MGHRA and CDR2 is YSYEKL. CDR3 size: 18 residues. V was pared by 4 bases and J by 1 base, with 13 bases of the junction left unmatched. CDR3 amino acids: CASSPSYFSGPSYNEQFF. The CDR3 DNA sequence: TGCGCCAGCAGCCCATCTTACTTTAGCGGGCCTTCCTACAATGAGCAGTTCTTC.

The sample holds a few counts of this clone. The V and J genes are TRBV10-2 and TRBJ1-5; weak D call: TRBD1 (6 bases). Deletions cut 0 bases from V and 2 bases from J, with 17 bases between. Germline V lookup: CDR1 WSHSY, CDR2 SAAADI. The CDR3 length is 18 residues. The CDR3 bases are TGCGCCAGCAGTGAGTCGAAGGGGACACGGAGGCGCAATCAGCCCCAGCATTTT. This translates into CASSESKGTRRRNQPQHF.

This clone was counted only a few times. This rearrangement joins TRBV6-5 to TRBJ1-3, with 7 nucleotides matching TRBD1. Trimming at V came to 5 bases and at J to 7 bases, leaving 2 bases not matched to a gene. Germline V lookup: CDR1 MNHEY, CDR2 SVGAGI. The CDR3 extends over 12 amino acids. The CDR3 DNA reads TGTGCCAGCAGTACAGGGGCCAACACCATATATTTT. Its translation: CASSTGANTIYF.

The chain joins TRBV24-1 to TRBJ2-5; 9 bases match TRBD1. Germline V gives CDR1 KGHDR, CDR2 SFDVKD. With 4 bases clipped from V and 5 bases from J, the junction kept 10 bases outside the gene matches. The CDR3 contains 16 residues. The CDR3 region has the DNA TGTGCCACCAGTGAGGGGGGGACAGGGATGGGGGAGACCCAGTACTTC. It yields the protein CATSEGGTGMGETQYF.

This clone showed up just a few times. The J gene is TRBJ1-6, the V gene TRBV6-5, with 7 bases lining up with TRBD1. CDR3 size: 15 residues. The V gene's germline CDR1 is MNHEY and CDR2 SVGAGI. V was clipped by 2 bases and J by 11 bases; unmatched bases: 9. CDR3 nucleotides: TGTGCCAGCAGTTACGCGGAGACAGGGCATACACCCCTCCACTTT. This gives the protein CASSYAETGHTPLHF.

This clone was seen only once. The CDR3 is CASSVVAKAGTGELFF. CDR3 nucleotide sequence: TGTGCCAGCAGCGTAGTAGCCAAAGCGGGCACCGGGGAGCTGTTTTTT. V is TRBV9 and J is TRBJ2-2; possible D gene TRBD2, 6 bases. CDR3 length: 16 residues. V was shortened by 0 bases and J by 4 bases, with 13 bases between the two germline ends. CDR1 SGDLS and CDR2 YYNGEE come from the germline V gene.

The J gene is TRBJ1-1, the V gene TRBV6-5, with 8 bases lining up with TRBD1. The ends lost 6 bases at V and 0 bases at J; junction bases unmatched: 3. Per the germline V gene, CDR1 is MNHEY and CDR2 is SVGAGI. The CDR3 has 14 residues. CDR3 residues: CASRRTGMNTEAFF. DNA of the CDR3: TGTGCCAGCAGACGGACAGGGATGAACACTGAAGCTTTCTTT.

The genes are TRBV15 and TRBJ2-5; D is possibly TRBD2 (7 bases). The CDR3 spans 16 residues. Trimming took 4 bases from V and 5 from J, leaving 20 bases between them. Germline CDR1 is LNHNV and CDR2 is YYDKDF (reference sequence). CDR3 coding DNA: TGTGCCACCAGCACCCTTGGGGGCGGGGGATGGGAGACCCAGTACTTC. Translating it yields CATSTLGGGGWETQYF.

The V gene is TRBV4-1, the J gene TRBJ2-1, with D perhaps TRBD2 (6 bases). The germline V and J ends were trimmed by 3 bases and 6 bases, with 9 bases remaining between them. The germline CDR1 and CDR2 sequences are MGHRA and YSYEKL. This CDR3 has 13 residues. CDR3 sequence reads: CASSQTGGNEQFF. The CDR3 DNA reads TGCGCCAGCAGCCAGACCGGGGGCAATGAGCAGTTCTTC.

This rearrangement joins TRBV7-6 to TRBJ2-3; TRBD2 matches 11 bases. This CDR3 comprises 16 residues. Losses at the gene ends were 4 bases for V and 1 base for J; bases not matched to a gene: 4. The V gene's germline CDR1 is SGHVS and CDR2 FNYEAQ. CDR3 residues: CASSSLAGGGTDTQYF. In DNA, the CDR3 is TGTGCCAGCAGCTCTCTAGCGGGAGGAGGCACAGATACGCAGTATTTT.

The chain couples TRBV5-6 to TRBJ2-3, with 7 bases fitting TRBD1. The CDR3 extends over 16 amino acids. V trimming: 4 bases; J trimming: 3 bases; junction bases outside the gene matches: 11. Germline assignment: CDR1 SGHDT and CDR2 YYEEEE. The chain's CDR3 is CASSTTTGIRTDTQYF. The CDR3 region has the DNA TGTGCCAGCAGCACAACGACAGGGATTCGGACAGATACGCAGTATTTT.